One sample yielded the 31 T cell receptor beta chains listed below, sequenced in a study of T cell responses to AZD1222 COVID-19 vaccine. Method: immunoSEQ multiplex PCR; TCRdb's copy keeps in-frame clones and lacks some. The repertoire consists of roughly 56,000 clones, with around 85% occurring once and the leading ten covering roughly 15%. Sequencing was performed on peripheral blood, taken on day 0 of AZD1222 vaccination. Source of these receptors: an adult in good health.

The rearrangement uses TRBV5-1 and TRBJ1-2, with D unclear. In germline, CDR1 is SGHRS, CDR2 YFSETQ. V was clipped by 4 bases and J by 8 bases, with 21 bases between them. This CDR3 comprises 15 residues. The CDR3 bases are TGCGCCAGCAGCCCCTCGGGATCAGATGGGTTGGGCTACACCTTC. This sequence encodes CASSPSGSDGLGYTF.

The chain couples TRBV2 to TRBJ1-5; 9 bases match TRBD1. CDR1 and CDR2 (germline): SNHLY, FYNNEI. Trimming cost V 4 bases and J 5 bases; bases outside gene matches: 0. CDR3 size: 13 residues. CDR3 DNA sequence: TGTGCCAGCAGTGGGACAGGGGATCAGCCCCAGCATTTT. Translating it yields CASSGTGDQPQHF.

This chain links TRBV27 with TRBJ1-4; no clear D gene. There are 11 residues in the CDR3. Per the germline V gene, CDR1 is MNHEY and CDR2 is SMNVEV (reference sequence). Trimming stripped 5 bases from V and 11 bases from J, with 9 bases between. CDR3 region: CASSPGRKLFF. The CDR3, as DNA: TGTGCCAGCAGTCCAGGACGTAAACTGTTTTTT.

The table lists this clone with a few counts. This chain connects TRBV11-2 to TRBJ1-4; D is unclear. Germline V gene lookup returns CDR1 SGHAT and CDR2 FQNNGV. V was clipped by 1 base and J by 7 bases, with 7 bases between them. This CDR3 spans 13 amino acids. The CDR3 DNA reads TGTGCCAGCAGCTTAGTTGGGGTTGAAAAACTGTTTTTT. It yields the protein CASSLVGVEKLFF. The complete variable domain, with remaining parts taken from reference TRBV11-2 and TRBJ1-4, reads EAGVAQSPRYKIIEKRQSVAFWCNPISGHATLYWYQQILGQGPKLLIQFQNNGVVDDSQLPKDRFSAERLKGVDSTLKIQPAKLEDSAVYLCASSLVGVEKLFFGSGTQLSVL.

This clone has a handful of counts. This chain connects TRBV28 to TRBJ1-5; weak D call: TRBD1 (5 bases). CDR3 size: 13 residues. Germline V gene data show CDR1 as MDHEN and CDR2 as SYDVKM. V lost 6 bases to trimming and J lost 9 bases, with 15 bases between them. For the CDR3, the DNA is TGTGCCAGCAGGGTAGACAGCTTTTCGCCCCAGCATTTT. Translated, it gives CASRVDSFSPQHF.

The rearrangement joins TRBV6-5 to TRBJ1-6; D remains ambiguous. CDR3 length: 13 residues. Germline values: CDR1 MNHEY, CDR2 SVGAGI. V shed 6 bases and J shed 5 bases, with 8 bases lying between them. The CDR3 region is CASSHNDNSPLHF. The CDR3 nucleotides are TGTGCCAGCAGCCACAATGATAATTCACCCCTCCACTTT.

V and J are TRBV4-2 and TRBJ2-3, with 7 bases fitting TRBD2. CDR1 is LGHNA and CDR2 is YNFKEQ in the germline V gene. V lost 0 bases to trimming and J lost 3 bases; unmatched junction nucleotides: 3. This CDR3 region has 15 residues. The CDR3 spells CASSQDPGGTDTQYF. The CDR3 DNA sequence: TGTGCCAGCAGCCAAGATCCCGGGGGGACAGATACGCAGTATTTT.

V and J are TRBV28 and TRBJ2-7; 7 bases agree with TRBD1. The CDR3 spans 13 residues. Trimming took 7 bases from V and 4 from J; bases not matched to a gene: 7. Germline assignment: CDR1 MDHEN and CDR2 SYDVKM. CDR3 in amino acids: CASTAGTDYEQYF. The CDR3 coding sequence is TGTGCCAGCACCGCCGGGACAGATTACGAGCAGTACTTC.

The rearrangement uses TRBV28 and TRBJ1-1; D is ambiguous. The CDR3 is made up of 14 amino acids. Trimming removed 7 bases at V and 5 bases at J, with 17 bases between. Germline V gene data show CDR1 as MDHEN and CDR2 as SYDVKM. CDR3 region: CASTPQRWWTEAFF. DNA for the CDR3: TGTGCCAGCACCCCGCAAAGGTGGTGGACTGAAGCTTTCTTT.

J is TRBJ2-3 and V is TRBV7-9; 10 bases are shared with TRBD2. Germline V lookup: CDR1 SEHNR, CDR2 FQNEAQ (reference sequence). V gave up 3 bases and J gave up 4 bases; unmatched junction bases: 4. The CDR3 runs 15 residues. Written as DNA, the CDR3 is TGTGCCAGCAGCTTTTCTAGCGGGGGTTCAGATACGCAGTATTTT. Residues: CASSFSSGGSDTQYF.

In its sample, this clone was seen a few times. The gene calls are TRBV23-1 and TRBJ1-1, with D possibly matching TRBD1 (6 bases). TRBV23-1 is sorted into the ORF group, with uncertain function. The CDR3 extends over 14 amino acids. V lost 8 bases and J lost 1, with 14 bases in between. In DNA form, the CDR3 reads TGCGCCAGCGAGATCCCAGGGGCGAACACTGAAGCTTTCTTT. This sequence encodes CASEIPGANTEAFF.

This rearrangement joins TRBV6-5 to TRBJ2-7; 9 bases are shared with TRBD1. Germline V gene data show CDR1 as MNHEY and CDR2 as SVGAGI. V lost 7 bases, J lost 4 bases, and 8 bases stayed unmatched. The CDR3 runs to 14 residues. CDR3 in amino acids: CASNHGTGKYEQYF. Here the CDR3 DNA reads TGTGCCAGCAACCACGGGACAGGGAAATACGAGCAGTACTTC.

The V and J genes are TRBV7-3 and TRBJ2-1, with D hard to call. V was pared by 3 bases and J by 7 bases, with 7 bases between. Germline V lookup: CDR1 SGHTA, CDR2 FQGTGA. CDR3 length: 12 residues. CDR3 in amino acids: CASSFSQNEQFF. The CDR3 nucleotides read TGTGCCAGCAGCTTTTCACAGAATGAGCAGTTCTTC.

This chain uses TRBV7-8 with TRBJ2-5; 9 nucleotides match TRBD1. V lost 7 bases, J lost 5 bases, and 8 bases stayed unmatched. The CDR3 spans 14 residues. Germline CDR1 is SGHVS and CDR2 is FQNEAQ. For the CDR3, the DNA is TGTGCCAGCACCCCTGGACAGGGGCGTGAGACCCAGTACTTC. It is translated as CASTPGQGRETQYF.

A few counts support this clone. The chain links TRBV19 to TRBJ2-2, with a weak D call TRBD1 (6 bases). Germline CDR1 reads LNHDA; CDR2 reads SQIVND (reference sequence). The CDR3 has 14 amino acids. Trimming pared 4 bases from V and 6 bases from J, leaving 12 bases between. The CDR3, as DNA: TGTGCCAGTAGTAGCCCAGGGGTGTCCGGGGAGCTGTTTTTT. As protein: CASSSPGVSGELFF.

This chain links TRBV5-1 with TRBJ1-6, with D possibly matching TRBD1 (6 bases). Trimming shortened V by 4 bases and J by 4 bases, and 12 bases separated the two germline ends. This CDR3 spans 15 amino acids. Germline V CDR1 and CDR2: SGHRS, YFSETQ. CDR3 loop: CASSPGTSYNSPLHF. As DNA, the CDR3 is TGCGCCAGCAGCCCTGGGACATCGTATAATTCACCCCTCCACTTT.

This clone was recorded a few times. The chain couples TRBV6-5 to TRBJ1-3; 7 bases map to TRBD1. This CDR3 is built from 15 residues. Germline V lookup: CDR1 MNHEY, CDR2 SVGAGI. The J segment lost 1 base and the V segment lost 6 bases, leaving 6 bases of the junction unmatched. In nucleotides, the CDR3 is TGTGCCAGCAGGGCACAGGGGCTTTCTGGAAACACCATATATTTT. Its translation: CASRAQGLSGNTIYF.

The V gene is TRBV28, the J gene TRBJ2-3; TRBD1 agrees at 11 bases. CDR3 length: 15 amino acids. Germline values: CDR1 MDHEN, CDR2 SYDVKM. V was pared by 5 bases and J by 4 bases, with 5 bases of the junction left unmatched. In DNA form, the CDR3 reads TGTGCCAGCAGTCTGTCGGGACAGGGGGCAGATACGCAGTATTTT. Its protein product is CASSLSGQGADTQYF.

This sequence joins TRBV4-1 and TRBJ1-1; a possible D gene is TRBD1 (5 bases). This CDR3 has 16 amino acids. Trimming shortened V by 4 bases and J by 5 bases, and 20 bases separated the two germline ends. Germline lookup yields CDR1 MGHRA and CDR2 YSYEKL. In DNA form, the CDR3 reads TGCGCCAGCAGCCGGCAAATTCAGGGAGTTGAGACTGAAGCTTTCTTT. Its translation: CASSRQIQGVETEAFF.

The chain is built from TRBV5-1 and TRBJ1-2; TRBD1 might be the D (6 bases). Trimming removed 3 bases at V and 8 bases at J, with 26 bases between. CDR1 and CDR2 from the germline V gene are SGHRS and YFSETQ. CDR3 length equals 17 residues. In DNA, the CDR3 is TGCGCCAGCAGCTATTCTCCGGGACAAACTCCGACGGGAGGCTACACCTTC. Translated: CASSYSPGQTPTGGYTF.

The CDR3 protein is CASRIGTGNEQFF. The CDR3 DNA reads as TGTGCCAGCAGAATCGGTACCGGGAATGAGCAGTTCTTC. This chain links TRBV14 with TRBJ2-1; D not certain. CDR1 and CDR2 from the germline V gene are SGHDN and FVKESK. This CDR3 has 13 residues. With 6 bases removed from V and 7 bases from J, the gap between germline ends came to 13 bases.

The chain carries TRBV7-3 and TRBJ2-3; D tentatively reads TRBD1 or TRBD2 (5 bases each). Germline V gene data show CDR1 as SGHTA and CDR2 as FQGTGA. Trimming stripped 5 bases from V and 4 bases from J, with 19 bases between. The CDR3 is 16 amino acids. CDR3 region: CASSHRPRESADTQYF. DNA for the CDR3: TGTGCCAGCAGCCACAGGCCGAGGGAAAGCGCAGATACGCAGTATTTT. The full variable domain, with the rest looked up from reference TRBV7-3 and TRBJ2-3, is GAGVSQTPSNKVTEKGKYVELRCDPISGHTALYWYRQSLGQGPEFLIYFQGTGAADDSGLPNDRFFAVRPEGSVSTLKIQRTERGDSAVYLCASSHRPRESADTQYFGPGTRLTVL.

The gene calls are TRBV9 and TRBJ1-6; TRBD1 matches at 7 bases. Germline CDR1 and CDR2: SGDLS and YYNGEE. This CDR3 contains 16 residues. Trimming took 4 bases from V and 9 from J; bases not matched to a gene: 13. CDR3: CASSPEWDSHFSPLHF. CDR3 in DNA: TGTGCCAGCAGCCCCGAGTGGGACAGCCATTTTTCACCCCTCCACTTT.

This chain connects TRBV7-2 to TRBJ1-1; no firm D call. The germline gives CDR1 SGHTA, CDR2 FQGNSA. V was pared by 5 bases and J by 6 bases, with 13 bases between. The CDR3 runs to 13 residues. CDR3 sequence: CASSPPDWSEAFF. CDR3 sequence (DNA): TGTGCCAGCAGCCCCCCAGATTGGTCTGAAGCTTTCTTT. The full variable domain, completed using reference TRBV7-2 and TRBJ1-1, is GAGVSQSPSNKVTEKGKDVELRCDPISGHTALYWYRQSLGQGLEFLIYFQGNSAPDKSGLPSDRFSAERTGGSVSTLTIQRTQQEDSAVYLCASSPPDWSEAFFGQGTRLTVV.

The V and J genes are TRBV24-1 and TRBJ2-5; no firm D call. Germline V CDR1 and CDR2: KGHDR, SFDVKD. This CDR3 has 14 amino acids. Trimming cost V 1 base and J 5 bases, with 10 bases left between them. Here the CDR3 reads CATSDFNHGETQYF. The CDR3 nucleotides read TGTGCCACCAGTGATTTTAATCACGGGGAGACCCAGTACTTC.

V gene TRBV18 combines with J gene TRBJ1-2, with TRBD1 identical over 8 bases. V dropped 3 bases and J dropped 4; count of bases not matched to a gene: 4. CDR1 KGHSH and CDR2 LQKENI come from the germline V gene. The CDR3 covers 14 residues. The CDR3 region has the DNA TGTGCCAGCTCACCGGACAGGGATTTCTATGGCTACACCTTC. This codes for CASSPDRDFYGYTF.

This clone was counted once. The chain links TRBV2 to TRBJ2-2; D gene uncertain. From germline, CDR1 is SNHLY and CDR2 FYNNEI. V gave up 7 bases and J gave up 1 base, with 13 bases separating them. The CDR3 has 15 residues. CDR3 DNA sequence: TGTGCCAGCAAAGAGAGCGACCAGAACACCGGGGAGCTGTTTTTT. This gives the protein CASKESDQNTGELFF.

This clone was seen just once. The chain couples TRBV10-3 to TRBJ1-5; no reliable D call. The CDR3 spans 16 residues. In germline, CDR1 is ENHRY, CDR2 SYGVKD. V dropped 0 bases and J dropped 5 bases, with 14 bases sitting between them. The CDR3 region is CAISESTRQPHQPQHF. CDR3 sequence (DNA): TGTGCCATCAGTGAGTCGACGCGGCAGCCCCATCAGCCCCAGCATTTT.

The rearrangement uses TRBV6-5 and TRBJ2-5, with 11 bases identical to TRBD2. Germline V CDR1 and CDR2: MNHEY, SVGAGI. Unmatched junction bases numbered 6, after V lost 10 bases and J lost 5 bases. This CDR3 comprises 13 residues. The CDR3 spells CATLAGGTETQYF. The CDR3 coding sequence is TGTGCCACCCTAGCGGGGGGTACTGAGACCCAGTACTTC.

J is TRBJ2-1 and V is TRBV2; D unresolved. This CDR3 contains 12 residues. Trimming shortened V by 7 bases and J by 7 bases, and 11 bases separated the two germline ends. Looked up from germline, CDR1 is SNHLY and CDR2 is FYNNEI. CDR3: CASNFGRNEQFF. In nucleotides, the CDR3 is TGTGCCAGCAATTTCGGACGGAATGAGCAGTTCTTC.

V usage is TRBV5-1 and J usage is TRBJ2-1, with a possible D match to TRBD2 (6 bases). The CDR3 extends over 15 amino acids. Between the trimmed V and J ends, which lost 4 bases and 1 base, there was a span of 12 bases. The V gene's germline CDR1 is SGHRS and CDR2 YFSETQ. The CDR3 DNA reads TGCGCCAGCAGCCCCGCCAGCGGGTCCTACAATGAGCAGTTCTTC. Its translation: CASSPASGSYNEQFF.